This is a list of T cell receptor beta chains from one sample in a study of long-term antiretroviral therapy in people with HIV. Assay: immunoSEQ multiplex PCR; the TCRdb copy retains only in-frame clones and omits some. The profile shows about 39,000 clones, over 75% of them singletons. The material was unsorted PBMCs, obtained 0.6 years after starting antiretroviral therapy. All receptors come from a man aged 18 to 30 with HIV. The CDR3 runs from the conserved cysteine through the conserved F or W. Fields, in order: D gene, V gene, J gene, clone size, CDR3 DNA, CDR3 protein. A D gene is named only where the DNA matches it firmly. Size is stated for part of the rows, as once, few or many counts, or as a class when the clone is expanded.

NA	TRBV14	TRBJ2-7	NA	TGTGCCAGCAGCCAAGACCCTACTTTGTCCTACGAGCAGTACTTC	CASSQDPTLSYEQYF
NA	TRBV5-6	TRBJ1-1	NA	TGTGCCAGCAGCTTGCGGCAGGGTGGGATGAACACTGAAGCTTTCTTT	CASSLRQGGMNTEAFF
NA	TRBV4-3	TRBJ1-2	NA	TGCGCCAGCAGCCAAGATCCGAAGTATGGCTACACCTTC	CASSQDPKYGYTF
TRBD1	TRBV7-2	TRBJ1-2	NA	TGTGCCAGCAGCTTAGGAGCAGGGGGCCTCTATGGCTACACCTTC	CASSLGAGGLYGYTF
NA	TRBV28	TRBJ1-4	NA	TGTGCCAGCAGTCAGGGGCCGACTGAAAAACTGTTTTTT	CASSQGPTEKLFF
TRBD2	TRBV10-2	TRBJ2-3	NA	TGCGCCAGCAGGGCTAGCGGGAGGGGCTCAGATACGCAGTATTTT	CASRASGRGSDTQYF
TRBD2	TRBV14	TRBJ2-2	NA	TGTGCCAGCAGCCAAATCAGCGGGATCTCTACCGGGGAGCTGTTTTTT	CASSQISGISTGELFF
NA	TRBV7-9	TRBJ1-1	NA	TGTGCCAGCAGCTCCCGGACAGTGACGAACACTGAAGCTTTCTTT	CASSSRTVTNTEAFF
NA	TRBV19	TRBJ2-1	NA	TGTGCCAGTAGTCTCTGGGGGGATGAGCAGTTCTTC	CASSLWGDEQFF
TRBD1	TRBV28	TRBJ2-7	NA	TGTGCCAGCAGTTTATCCGGACAGGGTAAAGAGCAGTACTTC	CASSLSGQGKEQYF
NA	TRBV2	TRBJ2-1	NA	TGTGCCAGCAGTGGAACAGAGCAGTTCTTC	CASSGTEQFF
NA	TRBV20-1	TRBJ2-7	NA	TGCAGTGCTAGTTTAGGCCAGAAGAAGTACTTC	CSASLGQKKYF
NA	TRBV7-9	TRBJ2-1	NA	TGTGCCAGCAGCTCGGGGTATGAGCAGTTCTTC	CASSSGYEQFF
NA	TRBV4-3	TRBJ2-3	NA	TGCGCCAGCAGCCAAGCCCTACTCACAGATACGCAGTATTTT	CASSQALLTDTQYF
NA	TRBV19	TRBJ1-1	NA	TGTGCCAGTAGTCATCAGACTACTGAAGCTTTCTTT	CASSHQTTEAFF
NA	TRBV19	TRBJ2-7	few	TGTGCCAGTAGTATTCAGGGGCTTGCCTACGAGCAGTACTTC	CASSIQGLAYEQYF
TRBD1	TRBV5-5	TRBJ1-2	NA	TGTGCCAGCAGTCGGGACAGAGGGGATGGCTACACCTTC	CASSRDRGDGYTF
TRBD2	TRBV7-2	TRBJ2-7	NA	TGTGCCAGCAGCTTGCCTTTAGCGGGAGCGGTAATCTACGAGCAGTACTTC	CASSLPLAGAVIYEQYF
NA	TRBV14	TRBJ1-1	NA	TGTGCCAGCAGCCCCGGAACTTGGAACACTGAAGCTTTCTTT	CASSPGTWNTEAFF
NA	TRBV21-1	TRBJ2-1	NA	TGTGCCAGCAGCAGACTAGCGGTATACAATGAGCAGTTCTTC	CASSRLAVYNEQFF
NA	TRBV6-4	TRBJ2-1	once	TGTGCCAGCAGTGACAATCCGTACAATGAGCAGTTCTTC	CASSDNPYNEQFF
NA	TRBV19	TRBJ1-5	NA	TGTGCCAATCATGTACAGACTAAAAATCAGCCCCAGCATTTT	CANHVQTKNQPQHF
NA	TRBV7-6	TRBJ1-1	few	TGTGCCAGCAGCCCCACCGGGGGCGCAATGAACACTGAAGCTTTCTTT	CASSPTGGAMNTEAFF